This T cell receptor beta chain was obtained from a study of blood T cell repertoires in COVID-19. In the study overall: Material from acute and convalescent COVID-19 was sourced from the United States, Italy and Spain. Nucleic acid was either cDNA or gDNA, and it came from T cells, B-cell-depleted T cells, or PBMCs.

The V and J ends lost 4 bases and 5 bases respectively, with 11 bases between them. CDR1 is MDHEN, CDR2 SYDVKM, per germline. This CDR3 spans 13 amino acids. Original data processing: Amplification of reference gene primers was used by the study to estimate nucleated cell counts. Assay: immunoSEQ multiplex PCR; the TCRdb copy retains only in-frame clones and omits some. V and J calls and clone size are as listed in that table; D and trimming were resolved from the DNA. The table has 250,000 to 400,000 clones, roughly 84% seen once. The gene calls are TRBV28 and TRBJ1-1; perhaps TRBD1 as D (6 bases). The sequenced material came from peripheral blood. This TCR came from a man aged 50-59 years with active or convalescent COVID-19. CDR3 sequence reads: CASSSGVGTEAFF. CDR3 in DNA: TGTGCCAGCAGTTCAGGGGTAGGTACTGAAGCTTTCTTT.